This T cell receptor (beta chain) emerged from a study of T cells after yellow fever vaccination. Study conclusions and caveats: Primary-vaccination clones mostly resurfaced post-booster (under 98% CD4, just under 90% CD8).

The V gene's germline CDR1 is KGHSH and CDR2 LQKENI. This CDR3 comprises 17 residues. The V segment lost 1 base and the J segment 5 bases; nucleotides outside the gene matches: 8. TCRdb redid the calling of the 5' RACE reads with MiXCR, one entry per CDR3 protein. There are 110,000 to 150,000 distinct CDR3 sequences in the sample; 5% to 8% occur only once, and more than 0.6% lies in the top ten. The table lists this clonotype with a few counts. Its antigen is currently unknown. The TCR comes from a man between 25 and 39 years old who received the YFV17D yellow fever vaccine. The chain combines TRBV18 with TRBJ2-3; TRBD1 agrees at 11 bases. Source: CD4+ T cells sorted from PBMCs, taken 10 days after the yellow fever booster vaccination. Here the CDR3 reads CASSPRLLDRGRDTQYF. The CDR3 DNA reads as TGTGCCAGCTCACCACGGTTGTTGGACAGGGGGCGAGATACGCAGTATTTT.